Following are 27 T cell receptor beta chains from one sample sequenced in a study of regulatory T cells in long-lasting Graves disease. CDR3-region Arm-PCR and iRepertoire HTBI primers produced the TCR beta libraries. TCRdb independently ran MiXCR on the multiplex PCR reads; one entry per CDR3 protein. The table records about 460,000 distinct CDR3 sequences, 20% to 25% of them present only once. Time point meaning: persistent/refractory GD, antithyroid drugs over 5 years with positive TRAb. With RNA extracted from PBMCs as input, the TCR library was made. This specimen was peripheral blood mononuclear cells (PBMCs), taken when the disease was refractory, from a patient treated with antithyroid drugs. Source of these receptors: a female donor with Graves disease.

This clonotype was detected many times. CDR3 nucleotide sequence: TGTGCCAGCAGTGGAGTGACGGGGATTAACTATGGCTACACCTTC. Translation: CASSGVTGINYGYTF. V gene TRBV6-1 combines with J gene TRBJ1-2, with unresolved D. V lost 4 bases to trimming and J lost 1 base, with 13 bases between them. The CDR3 sequence is 15 residues long. Germline values: CDR1 MNHNS, CDR2 SASEGT.

This chain uses TRBV7-9 with TRBJ2-2, with D unresolved. There are 17 residues in the CDR3. V lost 5 bases, J lost 5 bases, and 21 bases lay in between. Germline lookup yields CDR1 SEHNR and CDR2 FQNEAQ (reference sequence). Here the CDR3 DNA reads TGTGCCAGCAGCCCTGACTCTTATCTGAGGAAAACCGGGGAGCTGTTTTTT. Protein sequence: CASSPDSYLRKTGELFF.

This clonotype was seen at least ten times. The chain employs TRBV7-2 and TRBJ1-2; 10 bases agree with TRBD1. The CDR3 loop spans 15 amino acids. Germline CDR1 is SGHTA and CDR2 is FQGNSA. Losses at the gene ends were 1 base for V and 4 bases for J; bases not matched to a gene: 3. The CDR3 is CASSLDGQGVYGYTF. Here the CDR3 DNA reads TGTGCCAGCAGCTTAGACGGACAGGGGGTCTATGGCTACACCTTC. The full variable domain, rest sourced from reference TRBV7-2 and TRBJ1-2, is GAGVSQSPSNKVTEKGKDVELRCDPISGHTALYWYRQSLGQGLEFLIYFQGNSAPDKSGLPSDRFSAERTGGSVSTLTIQRTQQEDSAVYLCASSLDGQGVYGYTFGSGTRLTVV.

A remark on this clonotype: This probably arose from a read error, given a far larger clone one base away. In DNA form, the CDR3 reads TGTGCCAGCGCGCCTCAGGGGGTGCCACGCTCTGGGACCAACGTCCTGACTTTC. It yields the protein CASAPQGVPRSGTNVLTF. V usage is TRBV6-2 or TRBV6-3 and J usage is TRBJ2-6; 7 bases agree with TRBD1. The CDR3 is made up of 18 amino acids. Germline V gene sequence: CDR1 MNHEY, CDR2 SVGEGT.

The CDR3 nucleotides read TGTGCCAGCAGCTTATCGACGGGCCTCTACTACGAGCAGTACTTC. This sequence encodes CASSLSTGLYYEQYF. This rearrangement joins TRBV7-2 to TRBJ2-7; D remains unclear. The CDR3 is made up of 15 amino acids. Trimming took off 2 bases at V and 3 bases at J, with 14 bases between the two ends. Per germline, CDR1 SGHTA and CDR2 FQGNSA.

This clonotype has a handful of counts. The V call is TRBV20-1, the J call TRBJ1-1; no reliable D call. CDR3 length equals 13 residues. The germline V and J ends were trimmed by 0 bases and 7 bases, with 12 bases remaining between them. In germline, CDR1 is DFQATT, CDR2 SNEGSKA (reference sequence). The CDR3, as DNA: TGCAGTGCTAGAGAGAAGGGAAAAGGTGAAGCTTTCTTT. As protein: CSAREKGKGEAFF.

Turning to this clonotype: An end of the junction differs from the germline gene, which may be a read error. V gene TRBV7-2 combines with J gene TRBJ1-1; D is possibly TRBD1 (6 bases). Germline V gene lookup returns CDR1 SGHTA and CDR2 FQGNSA. The CDR3 runs to 13 residues. The DNA for the CDR3 is TGTGCCAGCAGATATACAGGGACCACTGAAGCTTCCTTT. Protein: CASRYTGTTEASF.

This clonotype has at least ten counts. The chain recombines TRBV10-3 with TRBJ1-5; D is uncertain. The CDR3 is 12 amino acids. Trimming left V 10 bases short and J 0 bases short, with 7 bases between. Looked up from germline, CDR1 is ENHRY and CDR2 is SYGVKD. The CDR3 is CATSGSNQPQHF. CDR3 nucleotides: TGTGCCACCTCAGGTAGCAATCAGCCCCAGCATTTT.

The table lists this clonotype with a few counts. The chain couples TRBV7-9 to TRBJ1-5; D possibly corresponds to TRBD1 (5 bases). Germline V CDR1 and CDR2: SEHNR, FQNEAQ (reference sequence). V was shortened by 5 bases and J by 1 base, with 12 bases between the two germline ends. The CDR3 is 15 amino acids. CDR3 protein: CASSAQWDSNQPQHF. CDR3 sequence (DNA): TGTGCCAGCAGCGCACAATGGGACAGCAATCAGCCCCAGCATTTT.

This clonotype has a count of ten or more. This chain connects TRBV30 to TRBJ1-1, with no clear D. The germline V gene encodes CDR1 GTSNPN and CDR2 SVGIG (reference sequence). The V and J ends lost 4 bases and 1 base respectively, with 10 bases between them. The CDR3 is 13 amino acids. In nucleotides, the CDR3 is TGTGCCTGGACCCTGTGGGGGAACACTGAAGCTTTCTTT. Translated: CAWTLWGNTEAFF.

The chain uses TRBV19 and TRBJ2-7; 8 bases map to TRBD1. With 6 bases clipped from V and 2 bases from J, the junction kept 9 bases outside the gene matches. The CDR3 consists of 15 residues. The germline V gene encodes CDR1 LNHDA and CDR2 SQIVND (reference sequence). The CDR3: CASSSDRAPTYEQYF. CDR3 DNA sequence: TGTGCCAGTAGCTCGGACAGGGCCCCAACCTACGAGCAGTACTTC.

This clonotype was detected only a few times. The chain joins TRBV5-1 to TRBJ2-7; either TRBD1 or TRBD2 may fit D (5 bases each). The CDR3 has 15 amino acids. The germline gives CDR1 SGHRS, CDR2 YFSETQ. The V end was cut by 2 bases, the J end by 4 bases, with 16 bases between. CDR3 in DNA: TGCGCCAGCAGCTTAAAAGAGGGGTGGAAATACGAGCAGTACTTC. It encodes CASSLKEGWKYEQYF.

This clonotype was recorded many times. The chain is built from TRBV10-3 and TRBJ1-4; the D is unclear. The CDR3 is 11 residues long. The V gene's germline CDR1 is ENHRY and CDR2 SYGVKD. Trimming stripped 10 bases from V and 8 bases from J, with 11 bases between. CDR3 amino acids: CATRGGEKLFF. CDR3 DNA sequence: TGTGCCACCCGGGGTGGAGAAAAACTGTTTTTT.

This clonotype was detected many times. V gene TRBV28 combines with J gene TRBJ1-2; 7 nucleotides agree with TRBD1. Losses at the gene ends were 5 bases for V and 2 bases for J; bases not matched to a gene: 5. Germline V gives CDR1 MDHEN, CDR2 SYDVKM. This CDR3 has 14 residues. The CDR3 reads CASSRGQKNYGYTF. The CDR3 coding sequence is TGTGCCAGCAGTCGGGGACAGAAAAACTATGGCTACACCTTC.

This clonotype was observed a single time. A much larger clone is a single base away; this may be a read error. The V gene is TRBV11-2, the J gene TRBJ2-5, with TRBD2 matching over 7 bases. Germline CDR1 is SGHAT and CDR2 is FQNNGV. The length of the CDR3 is 14 residues. CDR3 nucleotide sequence: TGTGCCAGCAGCCCCGTGGCGGGAGACGAGACCCGGTACTTC. Protein product: CASSPVAGDETRYF.

As for this clonotype: A much larger clone lies a single base off, so this may be a read error. The chain is built from TRBV20-1 and TRBJ2-7, with D perhaps matching TRBD1 or TRBD2 (6 bases each). This CDR3 is 14 amino acids long. Per germline, CDR1 DFQATT and CDR2 SNEGSKA (reference sequence). CDR3 loop: CSARVAGEEYEQCF. Written as DNA, the CDR3 is TGCAGTGCTAGAGTGGCAGGGGAGGAGTACGAGCAGTGCTTC.

This clonotype was recorded at least ten times. CDR3: CASSLPGPVETQYF. The CDR3 region has the DNA TGTGCCAGCAGCCTACCGGGACCCGTAGAGACCCAGTACTTC. The chain combines TRBV13 with TRBJ2-5; D tentatively reads TRBD1 or TRBD2 (5 bases each). This CDR3 is built from 14 residues. CDR1 is PRHDT, CDR2 FYEKMQ, per germline (reference sequence). Trimming removed 5 bases at V and 4 bases at J, with 14 bases between.

The chain links TRBV28 to TRBJ1-5, with no clear D. The CDR3 has 13 amino acids. CDR1 MDHEN and CDR2 SYDVKM come from the germline V gene. Deletions cut 11 bases from V and 1 base from J, with 12 bases between. CDR3 sequence reads: CAANSWSNQPQHF. The CDR3 coding sequence is TGTGCCGCCAATTCGTGGAGCAATCAGCCCCAGCATTTT.

On this clonotype itself: The junction shows a germline mismatch at one end, possibly a read error. V is TRBV11-2 and J is TRBJ1-4; no definite D call. Germline V gene lookup returns CDR1 SGHAT and CDR2 FQNNGV. The CDR3 covers 11 residues. The CDR3 loop is CASSPGERLFF. The CDR3 nucleotides read TGTGCCAGCTCACCCGGTGAAAGACTGTTTTTT.

V is TRBV18 and J is TRBJ1-6; D is unclear. The CDR3 runs to 13 residues. Germline V gene lookup returns CDR1 KGHSH and CDR2 LQKENI. V lost 3 bases to trimming and J lost 12 bases, with 12 bases between them. This CDR3 is CASSPDDRRPLHF. CDR3 sequence (DNA): TGTGCCAGCTCACCCGACGACCGGAGACCCCTCCACTTT.

The chain uses TRBV20-1 and TRBJ1-2, with D perhaps TRBD1 (6 bases). Germline V lookup: CDR1 DFQATT, CDR2 SNEGSKA (reference sequence). The CDR3 runs 13 residues. V was shortened by 3 bases and J by 8 bases, with 16 bases between the two germline ends. The CDR3 DNA follows: TGCAGTGCTAGGGATTGGCAGGGGCTGGGCTACACCTTC. Protein: CSARDWQGLGYTF.

This clonotype was counted between two and nine times. The chain has TRBV12-5 and TRBJ1-5; 7 bases fit TRBD1. The germline V gene has CDR1 LGHNT and CDR2 FRNRAP. Germline trimming cut 7 bases from V and 7 bases from J; bases unmatched to any gene: 13. This CDR3 has 15 amino acids. CDR3 residues: CASAPPGGQVQPQHF. The DNA of the CDR3 is TGTGCTAGTGCCCCTCCGGGAGGACAGGTCCAGCCCCAGCATTTT. Filled out from reference TRBV12-5 and TRBJ1-5, the complete variable domain reads DARVTQTPRHKVTEMGQEVTMRCQPILGHNTVFWYRQTMMQGLELLAYFRNRAPLDDSGMPKDRFSAEMPDATLATLKIQPSEPRDSAVYFCASAPPGGQVQPQHFGDGTRLSIL.

This clonotype came up many times. The chain recombines TRBV7-2 with TRBJ2-2; D remains ambiguous. The CDR3 length is 14 residues. Trimming removed 0 bases at V and 4 bases at J, with 6 bases between. Germline values: CDR1 SGHTA, CDR2 FQGNSA. In DNA, the CDR3 is TGTGCCAGCAGCTTAGCTAGGACCACCGGGGAGCTGTTTTTT. It specifies CASSLARTTGELFF. The full variable domain, completed using reference TRBV7-2 and TRBJ2-2, is GAGVSQSPSNKVTEKGKDVELRCDPISGHTALYWYRQSLGQGLEFLIYFQGNSAPDKSGLPSDRFSAERTGGSVSTLTIQRTQQEDSAVYLCASSLARTTGELFFGEGSRLTVL.

This clonotype was recorded at least ten times. CDR3 sequence (DNA): TGCAGCGTTATGGGGACGGAGCGTCCCTACGAGCAGTACTTC. As protein: CSVMGTERPYEQYF. The rearrangement uses TRBV29-1 and TRBJ2-7; possibly TRBD1 or TRBD2 for D (5 bases each). Trimming stripped 5 bases from V and 2 bases from J, with 16 bases between. This CDR3 has 14 amino acids. Per the germline V gene, CDR1 is SQVTM and CDR2 is ANQGSEA.

This clonotype showed up many times. The V and J genes are TRBV2 and TRBJ2-7; perhaps TRBD1 as D (6 bases). V lost 6 bases, J lost 7 bases, and 13 bases lay in between. The CDR3 extends over 12 amino acids. CDR1 and CDR2 from the germline V gene are SNHLY and FYNNEI. CDR3 nucleotide sequence: TGTGCCAGCAGACCTAACAGGGTAGAGCAGTACTTC. Translation: CASRPNRVEQYF.

The chain employs TRBV12-3 or TRBV12-4 and TRBJ2-1; D is undetermined. V gave up 4 bases and J gave up 1 base, with 8 bases separating them. This CDR3 is built from 14 residues. DNA of the CDR3: TGTGCCAGCAGTTGGGTGGCTTCCTACAATGAGCAGTTCTTC. This translates into CASSWVASYNEQFF.

The chain couples TRBV20-1 to TRBJ2-3, with D perhaps TRBD2 (6 bases). The CDR3 covers 13 residues. The V and J ends lost 6 bases and 4 bases respectively, with 14 bases between them. Germline V gives CDR1 DFQATT, CDR2 SNEGSKA (reference sequence). CDR3 loop: CSATSSGPDTQYF. The CDR3 bases are TGCAGTGCCACTAGCAGCGGTCCAGATACGCAGTATTTT.